This T cell receptor beta chain stems from a study of beta chain features in type 1 diabetes (dated by TCRdb to between 2017 and 2018). Concerning the study at large: Mean age, gender distribution, total cell number and subset yield were not different between patients and healthy donors. A total of over 90,000,000 sorted cells were examined across all samples, and a strong correlation was observed between cell number per subset and RNA yield. In the study, recently diagnosed type 1 diabetes patients and matched healthy donors were compared on the TCRB repertoires of their sorted circulating CD4+ T cell subsets. Naive and central memory subsets were obtained from all 30 or so donors, but regulatory and stem cell-like memory subsets were isolated from only 8 patients and roughly eight healthy donors. Broad study findings and their caveats: Naive, central memory and regulatory TCRB repertoires appeared to be more alike among patients than among healthy donors. Sequencing cDNA rather than genomic DNA could over-represent highly expressing activated cells, although activation and CD3 levels did not differ between groups. At VDJ recombination sites, patients with type 1 diabetes made fewer insertions and deleted more nucleotides, a pattern implying thymic rearrangement abnormalities. Shorter templates might be favored by PCR, yet because patient and control samples were amplified and corrected together, any such skew would affect both groups equally. HLA sub-analyses involved small numbers of individuals, so any influence of HLA type on TCRB rearrangement remained unresolved. Type 1 diabetes patients showed a moderate but significant shortening of TCRB CDR3 length in all four CD4+ subsets.

Of note for this clone: Its antigen is currently not known. No base qualities exist here, and no much larger clone lies one base off it.

Relative to germline, V is missing 3 bases and J is missing 9 bases, with 8 bases of the junction outside any gene match. Taken from the germline V gene, the CDR1 and CDR2 loops are SGHAT and FQNNGV. From the cysteine through the phenylalanine, the CDR3 covers 14 amino acids. Only the CDR3 region is kept as DNA, spanning 42 bases read in frame from base 1. Each donor gave one peripheral blood draw, averaging roughly 0.11 L, which was collected into heparinised tubes. A BD FACSAria II and a panel including CD45RO, CCR7, CD25, CD127, CD95 and CD27 were used to sort naive, central memory, regulatory and stem cell-like memory CD4+ T cells. Every sorted population had a purity above 98%. PBMCs were separated immediately by Lymphoprep density gradient centrifugation and were stained directly, without being cultured. So that batch effects would be minimized, each experiment stained and sorted samples in pairs, pairing one healthy donor with one patient.

The entire amount of isolated RNA was reverse transcribed using the High Capacity cDNA Reverse Transcription Kit, so the sequenced TCRB transcripts were expressed ones. Naive, central memory and regulatory T cell samples underwent deep immunoSEQ sequencing, averaging approximately 3.5 million total reads per sample. Sorted cells were lysed in RLT buffer, and RNA was extracted using DNase-treated RNeasy Micro or Mini kits according to cell number. Each cell subset was processed separately to prevent cross-contamination, with patient and healthy donor samples processed together. The immunoSEQ multiplex PCR was used to amplify TCRB sequences from cDNA, yielding 87-bp fragments that span the CDR3 region. Amplicons were sequenced on the Illumina HiSeq platform. The authors' pipeline ran thus. PCR bias was corrected computationally using synthetic template baselines, and reads within Hamming distance 2 were collapsed, with unmergeable singletons discarded. Reads were aligned against IMGT so that V, D and J genes, CDR3 length and insertions or deletions at six rearrangement sites could be assigned. Within each subset, clonotype counts were normalized to the number of sorted cells before true diversity and Gini coefficients were calculated with the tcR R package. The overlap coefficient, calculated on TCRB nucleotide sequences, was used to quantify repertoire sharing. As a proxy for the pre-selection repertoire, out-of-frame TCRB sequences from naive cells were analyzed. The table comes from immuneACCESS by way of TCRdb, which keeps in-frame sequences with V and J called. Part of the clones is missing from these tables; in studies checked, under half for an unresolved V gene and the rest for unknown reasons. V, J and clone size derive from that table, while D and trimming were established from the DNA sequence. The sample yields 200,000 to 300,000 clones; around 9.9% were counted once. The top ten hold about 0.018% of the sample.

The origin of this receptor is a young man with type 1 diabetes. The specimen sequenced was naive CD4+ T cells from blood. In the paper's terms, the cell subset or site label means: true naive CD4+ T cells. The sequence joins TRBV11-2 to TRBJ2-1, with 7 bases matching TRBD2. Here is the DNA: TGTGCCAGCAGCTTTGTCGACGGGACTACTGAGCAGTTCTTC. The encoded protein is CASSFVDGTTEQFF.